The 32 T cell receptor beta chains listed next were all sequenced from one sample in a study of cytomegalovirus exposure and HLA in healthy donors. The PCR employed 60 Vbeta primers together with 13 Jbeta primers. Some clones are missing from TCRdb's copy, which holds only in-frame ones; the method was immunoSEQ multiplex PCR. The data show approximately 70,000 clones, under 80% seen once. What was sequenced was PBMCs. The receptors here all came from a male donor in good health and CMV-seropositive.

The J gene is TRBJ2-2, the V gene TRBV13; 9 nucleotides align to TRBD2. This CDR3 spans 16 amino acids. Trimming removed 3 bases from V and 9 bases from J; junction bases left unmatched: 11. Germline V gene sequence: CDR1 PRHDT, CDR2 FYEKMQ (reference sequence). The CDR3 region is CASSLRGAGGRRELFF. The CDR3 region has the DNA TGTGCCAGCAGCTTGAGAGGGGCGGGGGGGCGCCGGGAGCTGTTTTTT.

This chain uses TRBV10-2 with TRBJ2-5; 7 bases agree with TRBD2. Trimming cost V 4 bases and J 5 bases; bases outside gene matches: 10. This CDR3 has 15 residues. Germline V lookup: CDR1 WSHSY, CDR2 SAAADI. The CDR3 DNA sequence: TGCGCCAGCAGTGGGGCGGGGGACCCCTGGGAGACCCAGTACTTC. Translated: CASSGAGDPWETQYF.

The gene calls are TRBV5-8 and TRBJ2-1; TRBD2 agrees at 8 bases. In germline, CDR1 is SGHTS, CDR2 YDEGEE. The trim removed 0 bases at V and 6 bases at J, leaving 5 bases unmatched. This CDR3 region has 15 residues. For the CDR3, the DNA is TGTGCCAGCAGCTTGGTGCTAGCGGGCCTCAATGAGCAGTTCTTC. It translates to CASSLVLAGLNEQFF.

The gene calls are TRBV5-4 and TRBJ2-7, with D possibly being TRBD2 (7 bases). Germline values: CDR1 SGHNT, CDR2 YYREEE (reference sequence). Deletions cut 0 bases from V and 6 bases from J, with 13 bases between. The CDR3 covers 14 residues. Here the CDR3 reads CASSLAGGGSEQYF. The DNA for the CDR3 is TGTGCCAGCAGCTTGGCCGGCGGGGGCTCCGAGCAGTACTTC.

With respect to this clone: Distinct nucleotide sequences in the sample also encode this CDR3. V is TRBV28 and J is TRBJ1-1; a possible D gene is TRBD1 (5 bases). V was cut by 2 bases and J by 5 bases, with 15 bases left in between. Germline assignment: CDR1 MDHEN and CDR2 SYDVKM. There are 15 residues in the CDR3. The CDR3 here is CASSLVGQGNTEAFF. CDR3 in DNA: TGTGCCAGCAGTTTAGTAGGTCAGGGCAATACTGAAGCTTTCTTT.

The V gene is TRBV6-5, the J gene TRBJ1-6; 7 bases match TRBD1. Germline CDR1 is MNHEY and CDR2 is SVGAGI. V shed 6 bases and J 9 bases; nucleotides not matched to a gene: 8. The CDR3 length is 14 residues. CDR3 amino acids: CASSLRGTFSPLHF. CDR3 DNA: TGTGCCAGCAGCCTCAGGGGGACGTTTTCACCCCTCCACTTT.

This rearrangement joins TRBV5-1 to TRBJ1-6; no definite D call. The CDR3 runs to 15 residues. CDR1 and CDR2 from the germline V gene are SGHRS and YFSETQ. Deletions cut 0 bases from V and 6 bases from J, with 10 bases between. The CDR3 loop is CASSLAGIGNSPLHF. Here the CDR3 DNA reads TGCGCCAGCAGCTTGGCGGGGATCGGTAATTCACCCCTCCACTTT.

This clone was picked up a small number of times. The sample has other DNA sequences that encode this CDR3 too. The chain has TRBV19 and TRBJ1-2, with D maybe TRBD1 (5 bases). CDR3 length: 13 residues. V shed 2 bases and J shed 3 bases, with 7 bases lying between them. CDR1 and CDR2 from the germline V gene are LNHDA and SQIVND (reference sequence). The CDR3 DNA sequence: TGTGCCAGTAGTATACCGGGGGACTATGGCTACACCTTC. This codes for CASSIPGDYGYTF.

This clone showed up just once. The chain has TRBV28 and TRBJ1-3; the match to TRBD1 covers 9 bases. V shed 5 bases, J shed 4 bases, and the junction held 6 bases outside the gene matches. The V gene's germline CDR1 is MDHEN and CDR2 SYDVKM. CDR3 length: 15 residues. The CDR3 coding sequence is TGTGCCAGCAGTCCACCCGGGACAGGGGGAAACACCATATATTTT. Translation: CASSPPGTGGNTIYF. Full variable domain (outside the CDR3, taken from reference TRBV28 and TRBJ1-3): DVKVTQSSRYLVKRTGEKVFLECVQDMDHENMFWYRQDPGLGLRLIYFSYDVKMKEKGDIPEGYSVSREKKERFSLILESASTNQTSMYLCASSPPGTGGNTIYFGEGSWLTVV.

This clone was counted a few times. The chain couples TRBV10-2 to TRBJ2-1; 10 bases are a match to TRBD2. This CDR3 region has 16 residues. The V gene end was trimmed by 1 base and the J gene end by 6 bases; junction bases not matched to a gene: 6. In germline, CDR1 is WSHSY, CDR2 SAAADI. The CDR3 bases are TGCGCCAGCAGTGAGTTTAGCGGGGGGCATGCCAATGAGCAGTTCTTC. Protein: CASSEFSGGHANEQFF.

V and J are TRBV10-3 and TRBJ2-5; TRBD1 is a possible D gene (5 bases). The length of the CDR3 is 13 residues. The germline CDR1 and CDR2 sequences are ENHRY and SYGVKD. V lost 10 bases, J lost 4 bases, and 16 bases lay in between. CDR3 in amino acids: CATSDRSVETQYF. In nucleotides, the CDR3 is TGTGCCACCTCCGACAGATCCGTAGAGACCCAGTACTTC.

This rearrangement joins TRBV7-9 to TRBJ1-2; D unclear. Germline V gene sequence: CDR1 SEHNR, CDR2 FQNEAQ (reference sequence). Trimming removed 1 base from V and 8 bases from J, with 11 bases in between. This CDR3 comprises 13 residues. The CDR3 nucleotides are TGTGCCAGCAGCTTAGTCCGGGTTGGCGGCTACACCTTC. This codes for CASSLVRVGGYTF.

This clone was recorded only once. This chain uses TRBV19 with TRBJ1-1; TRBD1 aligns across 7 bases. V gave up 4 bases and J gave up 4 bases; unmatched junction bases: 15. The germline V gene has CDR1 LNHDA and CDR2 SQIVND (reference sequence). The CDR3 length is 17 residues. In DNA form, the CDR3 reads TGTGCCAGTAGTACCTATACGAGGGGGCTGAATAGCACTGAAGCTTTCTTT. This codes for CASSTYTRGLNSTEAFF. The variable domain in full, completed from reference TRBV19 and TRBJ1-1, reads DGGITQSPKYLFRKEGQNVTLSCEQNLNHDAMYWYRQDPGQGLRLIYYSQIVNDFQKGDIAEGYSVSREKKESFPLTVTSAQKNPTAFYLCASSTYTRGLNSTEAFFGQGTRLTVV.

The V gene is TRBV5-4, the J gene TRBJ2-3, with 10 bases lining up with TRBD2. The V segment lost 6 bases and the J segment 0 bases; nucleotides outside the gene matches: 7. Per the germline V gene, CDR1 is SGHNT and CDR2 is YYREEE (reference sequence). The CDR3 spans 16 residues. The CDR3: CASIIRTSGSTDTQYF. CDR3 sequence (DNA): TGTGCCAGCATCATCAGGACTAGCGGCAGCACAGATACGCAGTATTTT.

This rearrangement joins TRBV5-1 to TRBJ2-2; 10 bases are shared with TRBD2. This CDR3 has 14 residues. The germline CDR1 and CDR2 sequences are SGHRS and YFSETQ. V gave up 5 bases and J gave up 7 bases; unmatched junction bases: 5. CDR3 sequence reads: CASSLAGVSGELFF. In DNA form, the CDR3 reads TGCGCCAGCAGTCTAGCGGGAGTAAGCGGGGAGCTGTTTTTT.

The chain carries TRBV19 and TRBJ2-7, with D possibly TRBD1 on 6 matching bases. The CDR3 is 18 amino acids. V was pared by 1 base and J by 2 bases, with 21 bases between. Germline CDR1 and CDR2: LNHDA and SQIVND (reference sequence). The CDR3 DNA is TGTGCCAGTAGTATAGGCATCCCTACAGGGACCGTAACCTACGAGCAGTACTTC. Its translation is CASSIGIPTGTVTYEQYF.

The chain has TRBV11-2 and TRBJ1-1; no clear D. This CDR3 has 13 amino acids. Trimming left V 2 bases short and J 1 base short, with 5 bases between. From germline, CDR1 is SGHAT and CDR2 FQNNGV. CDR3: CASSLFGNTEAFF. The CDR3, as DNA: TGTGCCAGCAGCTTATTCGGGAACACTGAAGCTTTCTTT. The complete variable domain, with remaining parts taken from reference TRBV11-2 and TRBJ1-1, reads EAGVAQSPRYKIIEKRQSVAFWCNPISGHATLYWYQQILGQGPKLLIQFQNNGVVDDSQLPKDRFSAERLKGVDSTLKIQPAKLEDSAVYLCASSLFGNTEAFFGQGTRLTVV.

The chain employs TRBV6-1 and TRBJ2-5, with 7 nucleotides matching TRBD1. Germline V gene sequence: CDR1 MNHNS, CDR2 SASEGT. This CDR3 is 15 amino acids long. The V and J ends lost 6 bases and 2 bases, in that order; junction bases with no gene match: 9. CDR3: CASSSFWTGQETQYF. The CDR3 DNA follows: TGTGCCAGCAGCTCCTTCTGGACAGGTCAAGAGACCCAGTACTTC.

The chain recombines TRBV6-5 with TRBJ1-3; possibly TRBD1 for D (5 bases). The CDR3 runs 13 residues. The V end was cut by 3 bases, the J end by 4 bases, with 7 bases between. Germline V gene sequence: CDR1 MNHEY, CDR2 SVGAGI. The CDR3 coding sequence is TGTGCCAGCAGTTATGCAGGGGGAAACACCATATATTTT. This codes for CASSYAGGNTIYF.

This chain joins TRBV19 and TRBJ1-6; 11 bases agree with TRBD1. CDR3 length: 14 amino acids. The V gene's germline CDR1 is LNHDA and CDR2 SQIVND (reference sequence). V lost 8 bases, J lost 10 bases, and 7 bases stayed unmatched. The chain's CDR3 is CASAGQGAGSPLHF. The DNA for the CDR3 is TGTGCCAGTGCCGGACAGGGGGCAGGGTCACCCCTCCACTTT.

This chain links TRBV21-1 with TRBJ1-4; TRBD1 is the table's D call, not checked against the DNA. TRBV21-1 is a pseudogene locus. This CDR3 has 17 residues. CDR3 nucleotides: TGTGCCAGCAGCAATGGGGCCAGAGCCGGTTCTAATGAAAAACTGTTTTTT. Translated, it gives CASSNGARAGSNEKLFF.

The J gene is TRBJ2-7, the V gene TRBV5-1, with 9 bases that match TRBD1. After removal of 4 bases from V and 3 bases from J, the junction contained 5 bases not matched to a gene. The CDR3 is made up of 14 amino acids. CDR1 is SGHRS and CDR2 is YFSETQ in the germline V gene. DNA of the CDR3: TGCGCCAGCAGCCAGCGGGACAGGGTCTACGAGCAGTACTTC. Its translation: CASSQRDRVYEQYF.

This clone is medium-sized in the sample. CDR3 amino acids: CASSPSGHDLSGNTIYF. The CDR3 DNA reads TGTGCCAGCTCACCATCAGGGCACGACCTTTCTGGAAACACCATATATTTT. The chain employs TRBV18 and TRBJ1-3, with a weak D call TRBD1 (5 bases). The CDR3 consists of 17 residues. The germline gives CDR1 KGHSH, CDR2 LQKENI. The ends were cut back, 2 bases at V and 1 base at J, with 15 bases in the middle.

This clone was recorded once. J is TRBJ1-5 and V is TRBV28, with no clear D. Germline V CDR1 and CDR2: MDHEN, SYDVKM. The CDR3 runs 12 residues. The ends were cut back, 7 bases at V and 9 bases at J, with 13 bases in the middle. Here the CDR3 reads CASTHTTLPQHF. For the CDR3, the DNA is TGTGCCAGCACCCATACCACTCTGCCCCAGCATTTT. The whole variable domain, remainder taken from reference TRBV28 and TRBJ1-5, is DVKVTQSSRYLVKRTGEKVFLECVQDMDHENMFWYRQDPGLGLRLIYFSYDVKMKEKGDIPEGYSVSREKKERFSLILESASTNQTSMYLCASTHTTLPQHFGDGTRLSIL.

The chain joins TRBV11-2 to TRBJ2-1; TRBD2 is a possible D gene (6 bases). Germline CDR1 reads SGHAT; CDR2 reads FQNNGV. This CDR3 has 14 amino acids. The V end was cut by 3 bases, the J end by 4 bases, with 10 bases between. The CDR3, as DNA: TGTGCCAGCAGCTTGGGACTTAGTTACAATGAGCAGTTCTTC. This sequence encodes CASSLGLSYNEQFF.

The CDR3 DNA is TGTGCCAGCAGCAGAACAGGCAGTCTGAACACTGAAGCTTTCTTT. It codes for CASSRTGSLNTEAFF. This rearrangement joins TRBV6-6 to TRBJ1-1, with TRBD1 as a possible D gene (5 bases). The CDR3 loop spans 15 amino acids. With 6 bases removed from V and 0 bases from J, the gap between germline ends came to 14 bases. The germline CDR1 and CDR2 sequences are MNHNY and SVGAGI (reference sequence).

The chain couples TRBV6-1 to TRBJ1-5; D call uncertain. The V end lost 1 base, the J end lost 6 bases, and 16 bases lay between the germline ends. CDR3 size: 16 residues. The germline V gene encodes CDR1 MNHNS and CDR2 SASEGT. CDR3 bases: TGTGCCAGCAGTGAAGGCAGAGGGTACGCAATTCAGCCCCAGCATTTT. This gives the protein CASSEGRGYAIQPQHF.

V usage is TRBV18 and J usage is TRBJ2-1; possible D gene TRBD2, 7 bases. V lost 1 base and J 8 bases, leaving 15 bases between the germline ends. Germline CDR1 reads KGHSH; CDR2 reads LQKENI. The CDR3 consists of 15 residues. CDR3 sequence (DNA): TGTGCCAGCTCACCACTTACGGGGGGCGACGATGAGCAGTTCTTC. Residues: CASSPLTGGDDEQFF.

This clone was detected a few times. The chain is built from TRBV27 and TRBJ2-6; 10 bases align to TRBD2. This CDR3 comprises 16 residues. Trimming removed 3 bases from V and 3 bases from J; junction bases left unmatched: 2. CDR1 and CDR2 (germline): MNHEY, SMNVEV (reference sequence). The CDR3, as DNA: TGTGCCAGCAGTTTTGAGCGGGGGGGTGGGGCCAACGTCCTGACTTTC. Its protein product is CASSFERGGGANVLTF.

The rearrangement uses TRBV6-1 and TRBJ2-7; 9 bases are a match to TRBD1. CDR3 length: 17 residues. V trimming: 1 base; J trimming: 5 bases; junction bases outside the gene matches: 12. Germline values: CDR1 MNHNS, CDR2 SASEGT. The DNA of the CDR3 is TGTGCCAGCAGTGAAGGGCTATCTGGACAGGGGTTCCACGAGCAGTACTTC. Protein: CASSEGLSGQGFHEQYF.

In its sample, this clone was seen once. In DNA form, the CDR3 reads TGCGCCAGCAGCGGGACTAGCGGGAGGCTCCGAAGTGAGCAGTTCTTC. It yields the protein CASSGTSGRLRSEQFF. The chain joins TRBV10-1 to TRBJ2-1, with 15 bases that match TRBD2. Unmatched junction bases numbered 9, after V lost 6 bases and J lost 9 bases. Germline CDR1 reads WNHNN; CDR2 reads SYGVQD (reference sequence). This CDR3 comprises 16 residues.

This clone was counted only a few times. The chain couples TRBV6-5 to TRBJ1-2, with D hard to call. V shed 0 bases and J shed 0 bases, with 8 bases lying between them. This CDR3 has 15 amino acids. Germline V lookup: CDR1 MNHEY, CDR2 SVGAGI. In nucleotides, the CDR3 is TGTGCCAGCAGTTACTCGAGCATAACTAACTATGGCTACACCTTC. This codes for CASSYSSITNYGYTF.